These T cell receptor beta chains were read from a single sample in a study of PD-L1 blockade in urothelial cancer. Sequenced by immunoSEQ multiplex PCR; TCRdb stores in-frame clones only, minus some. The data show approximately 94,000 clones, roughly 87% seen once. The sample here was PBMCs, taken around atezolizumab (anti-PD-L1) treatment. These receptors were taken from a man aged 55 to 70 with urothelial cancer. The CDR3 runs from the conserved cysteine through the conserved F or W. D genes are given only for firm matches. The size entry is marked missing in some rows and otherwise reads once, few, many or a size class.

v_gene: TRBV28
j_gene: TRBJ1-5
d_gene: NA
abundance: NA
CDR3nt: TGTGCCAGCAGTTTGGGCAGGGTGGTTCAGCCCCAGCATTTT
CDR3aa: CASSLGRVVQPQHF

v_gene: TRBV29-1
j_gene: TRBJ2-3
d_gene: TRBD2
abundance: NA
CDR3nt: TGCAGCGCCCGAAGGGGACTAGCAACAGATACGCAGTATTTT
CDR3aa: CSARRGLATDTQYF

v_gene: TRBV7-9
j_gene: TRBJ1-2
d_gene: NA
abundance: NA
CDR3nt: TGTGCCAGCAGCTTAGATTACAGAGATGGCTACACCTTC
CDR3aa: CASSLDYRDGYTF

v_gene: TRBV29-1
j_gene: TRBJ2-2
d_gene: NA
abundance: NA
CDR3nt: TGCAGCGTTGCCGGGTCGTACACCGGGGAGCTGTTTTTT
CDR3aa: CSVAGSYTGELFF

v_gene: TRBV28
j_gene: TRBJ2-3
d_gene: TRBD2
abundance: NA
CDR3nt: TGTGCCAGCAGCCGCGGGGTGACTAGCGGGCTGGGAGATACGCAGTATTTT
CDR3aa: CASSRGVTSGLGDTQYF

v_gene: TRBV28
j_gene: TRBJ1-1
d_gene: NA
abundance: few
CDR3nt: TGTGCCACCAAAGGGGTCGACACTGAAGCTTTCTTT
CDR3aa: CATKGVDTEAFF

v_gene: TRBV4-3
j_gene: TRBJ2-7
d_gene: TRBD1
abundance: once
CDR3nt: TGCGCCAGCAGCCAAGAGACAGGGCCTTCCTACGAGCAGTACTTC
CDR3aa: CASSQETGPSYEQYF

v_gene: TRBV28
j_gene: TRBJ1-6
d_gene: NA
abundance: NA
CDR3nt: TGTGCAACTCGGTCGGGGGGGGTTGATGGTTCACCCCTCCACTTT
CDR3aa: CATRSGGVDGSPLHF

v_gene: TRBV4-2
j_gene: TRBJ2-3
d_gene: NA
abundance: NA
CDR3nt: TGTGCCAGCAGTCCAAGCCAGGCCACAGATACGCAGTATTTT
CDR3aa: CASSPSQATDTQYF

v_gene: TRBV12-5
j_gene: TRBJ2-2
d_gene: TRBD1
abundance: NA
CDR3nt: TGTGCTAGTGGTTTCCTCGGGACAGGGAACACCGGGGAGCTGTTTTTT
CDR3aa: CASGFLGTGNTGELFF

v_gene: TRBV5-1
j_gene: TRBJ1-1
d_gene: NA
abundance: NA
CDR3nt: TGCGCCAGCAGCGAGGGACTGCAGAACACTGAAGCTTTCTTT
CDR3aa: CASSEGLQNTEAFF

v_gene: TRBV2
j_gene: TRBJ1-1
d_gene: NA
abundance: NA
CDR3nt: TGTGCCAGCAGTGAAGCGCACAATGTACTTCGGGTCTTT
CDR3aa: CASSEAHNVLRVF

v_gene: TRBV5-4
j_gene: TRBJ2-7
d_gene: NA
abundance: NA
CDR3nt: TGTGCCAGCAGCTTGGACGGGAGCTCCTACGAGCAGTACTTC
CDR3aa: CASSLDGSSYEQYF

v_gene: TRBV30
j_gene: TRBJ2-2
d_gene: TRBD1
abundance: once
CDR3nt: TGTGCCTGGAGCAAGGACAGGGCCGGGGAGCTGTTTTTT
CDR3aa: CAWSKDRAGELFF